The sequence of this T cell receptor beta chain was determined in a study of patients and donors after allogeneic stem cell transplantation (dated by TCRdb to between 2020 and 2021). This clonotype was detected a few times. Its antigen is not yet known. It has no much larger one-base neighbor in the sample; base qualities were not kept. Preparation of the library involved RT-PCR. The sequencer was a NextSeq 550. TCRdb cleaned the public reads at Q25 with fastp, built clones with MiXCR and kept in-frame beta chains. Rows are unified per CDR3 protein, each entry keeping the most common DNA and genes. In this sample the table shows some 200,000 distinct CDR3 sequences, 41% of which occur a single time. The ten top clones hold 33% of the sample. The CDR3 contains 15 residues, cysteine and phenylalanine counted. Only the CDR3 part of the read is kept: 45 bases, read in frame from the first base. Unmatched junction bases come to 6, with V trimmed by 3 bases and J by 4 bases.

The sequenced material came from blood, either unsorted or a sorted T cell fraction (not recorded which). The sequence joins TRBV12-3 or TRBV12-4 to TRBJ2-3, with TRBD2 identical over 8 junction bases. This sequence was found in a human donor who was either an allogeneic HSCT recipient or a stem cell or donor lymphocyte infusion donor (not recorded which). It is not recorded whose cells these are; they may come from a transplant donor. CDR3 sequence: CASSFLSGSADTQYF. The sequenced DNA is TGTGCCAGCAGTTTTCTCAGCGGGAGTGCAGATACGCAGTATTTT.